This T cell receptor (beta chain) is drawn from a study of T cell responses to AZD1222 COVID-19 vaccine. The analysis combined second doses at about 4 or about 12 weeks. Using immunoSEQ multiplex PCR, the repertoire was profiled, and TCRdb retains in-frame clones only, with some absent. The table shows roughly 87,000 clones, with 70% to 90% occurring only once. Note on this clone: Antigen unknown.

Study-level findings and limits: In all cases, repertoires were sampled only after the peak T cell response. White British ancestry dominated among donors, who included more females, and clonal diversity was possibly underestimated. Only 6 or 7 people who got AZD1222 tested seropositive at baseline.

This sequence was found in an adult who received the AZD1222 COVID-19 vaccine. The sample here was peripheral blood, taken 28 days after the second AZD1222 dose.

The CDR3 DNA is TGTGCCTGGATTCCACTGGACCATCTAGAGGGCTACACCTTC. Protein sequence: CAWIPLDHLEGYTF. This chain uses TRBV30 with TRBJ1-2, with D unresolved. Trimming cost V 4 bases and J 8 bases, with 20 bases left between them. The CDR3 spans 14 residues. Germline CDR1 reads GTSNPN; CDR2 reads SVGIG (reference sequence).